This note documents a single TCR beta chain sequence. Per the study methods: Nucleated cell counts were estimated from reference gene primer amplification. This table comes from immunoSEQ multiplex PCR, and its TCRdb copy is limited to in-frame clones, with some not included. That table furnishes V, J and clone size, whereas the DNA furnished D and trimming. The table shows 130,000 to 150,000 clones, with around 80% occurring only once. This entry belongs to a study of blood T cell repertoires in COVID-19. Looking at the study overall: The United States, Italy and Spain supplied acute and convalescent COVID-19 samples. The cDNA or gDNA used as material had been derived from T cells, B-cell-depleted T cells, or PBMCs.

Per germline, CDR1 LGHNA and CDR2 YSLEER. The V and J ends lost 3 bases and 6 bases, in that order; junction bases with no gene match: 10. CDR3 length: 17 residues. This TCR was sampled from a man aged 60-69 years with active or convalescent COVID-19. The gene calls are TRBV4-3 and TRBJ2-1; 11 bases agree with TRBD2. The sample taken for sequencing was peripheral blood. CDR3 DNA: TGCGCCAGCAGCCAGACCCCTCTAGCGGGAGGCATCAATGAGCAGTTCTTC. Protein sequence: CASSQTPLAGGINEQFF.